This T cell receptor beta chain was sequenced in a study of neurological immune-mediated disorders. It was by 5'RACE with 10-nucleotide random UMIs that the cDNA was made. From 15-18 subjects, over 160 million TCR-beta sequences were obtained in each sequencing run. TCRdb re-analysed the 5' RACE reads in MiXCR, keeping a single row per CDR3 protein. The sample shows about 19,000 distinct CDR3 sequences, around 7.6% of them seen only once. The sorted-subset TCR libraries were prepared using about 1 million CD4+ or CD8+ T cells as the starting material. Overall study findings and caveats: The most TCR clonal expansion was seen in HTLV-1-associated myelopathy, and the least was seen in multiple sclerosis, which fell below healthy controls.

This clonotype was counted many times. Antigen unknown. This CDR3 comprises 14 residues. V lost 2 bases to trimming and J lost 0 bases, with 8 bases between them. The V gene's germline CDR1 is SGHRS and CDR2 YFSETQ. Sequencing input: CD8+ T cells from blood. The chain couples TRBV5-1 to TRBJ1-1; D is ambiguous. The receptor comes from a woman in her 30s with HTLV-1-associated myelopathy (HAM/TSP). CDR3 nucleotide sequence: TGCGCCAGCAGCTTACCAGCCATGAACACTGAAGCTTTCTTT. This sequence encodes CASSLPAMNTEAFF. The entire variable domain, with the rest obtained from reference TRBV5-1 and TRBJ1-1, is as follows: KAGVTQTPRYLIKTRGQQVTLSCSPISGHRSVSWYQQTPGQGLQFLFEYFSETQRNKGNFPGRFSGRQFSNSRSEMNVSTLELGDSALYLCASSLPAMNTEAFFGQGTRLTVV.